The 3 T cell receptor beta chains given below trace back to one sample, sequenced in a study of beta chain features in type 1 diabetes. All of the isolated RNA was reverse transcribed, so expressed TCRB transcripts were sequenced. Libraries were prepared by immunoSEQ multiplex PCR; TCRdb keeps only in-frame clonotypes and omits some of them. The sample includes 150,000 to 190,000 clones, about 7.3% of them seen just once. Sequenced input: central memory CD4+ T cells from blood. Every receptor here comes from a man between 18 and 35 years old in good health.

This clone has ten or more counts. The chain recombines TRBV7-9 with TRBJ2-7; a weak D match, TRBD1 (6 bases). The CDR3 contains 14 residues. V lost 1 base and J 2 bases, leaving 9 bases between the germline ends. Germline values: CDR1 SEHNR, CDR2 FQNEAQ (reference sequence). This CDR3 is CASSLDRATYEQYF. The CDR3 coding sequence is TGTGCCAGCAGCTTAGACAGGGCCACCTACGAGCAGTACTTC.

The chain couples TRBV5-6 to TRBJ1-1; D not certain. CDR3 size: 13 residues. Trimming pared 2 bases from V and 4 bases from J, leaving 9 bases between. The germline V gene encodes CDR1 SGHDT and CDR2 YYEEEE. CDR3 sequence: CASSLPPGTEAFF. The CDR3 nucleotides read TGTGCCAGCAGCTTACCGCCGGGCACTGAAGCTTTCTTT.

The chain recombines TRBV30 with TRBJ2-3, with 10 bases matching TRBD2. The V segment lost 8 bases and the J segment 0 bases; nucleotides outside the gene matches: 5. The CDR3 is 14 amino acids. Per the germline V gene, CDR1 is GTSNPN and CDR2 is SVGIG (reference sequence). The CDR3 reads CAGLAGASTDTQYF. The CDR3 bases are TGTGCCGGTCTAGCGGGGGCTAGCACAGATACGCAGTATTTT.